The clone carrying this TCR beta chain was counted only a few times. The J segment lost 8 bases and the V segment lost 1 base, leaving 3 bases of the junction unmatched. The CDR3 consists of 14 residues. Per germline, CDR1 SGHTA and CDR2 FQGNSA. The assay was immunoSEQ multiplex PCR, and TCRdb's table has in-frame clones only and misses some. The data hold around 400,000 clones, with more than 85% observed a single time. These data belong to a study of blood T cell repertoires in COVID-19. Turning to the study itself: Material from acute and convalescent COVID-19 was sourced from the United States, Italy and Spain.

The receptor's source is a woman aged 40 to 55 who had been exposed to COVID-19. The chain joins TRBV7-2 to TRBJ1-2; 11 bases are shared with TRBD1. Input material: PBMCs or T cells enriched from blood (not recorded which). The CDR3 loop reads CASSLGTGGRGYTF. The CDR3, as DNA: TGTGCCAGCAGCTTAGGGACAGGGGGCCGGGGCTACACCTTC. Variable domain in full (rest from reference TRBV7-2 and TRBJ1-2): GAGVSQSPSNKVTEKGKDVELRCDPISGHTALYWYRQSLGQGLEFLIYFQGNSAPDKSGLPSDRFSAERTGGSVSTLTIQRTQQEDSAVYLCASSLGTGGRGYTFGSGTRLTVV.